The 5 T cell receptor beta chains reported below all come from one sample, sequenced in a study of T cells after posttransplantation cyclophosphamide. Measured with immunoSEQ multiplex PCR; TCRdb has only the in-frame clones, and not every one. This sample yields a few thousand clones, of which around 70% are seen a single time; 53% belongs to the top ten. Sampled 1 year posttransplant, controls received myeloablative marrow transplants, methotrexate and a calcineurin inhibitor. This sample comprised PBMCs, obtained 321 days after allogeneic stem cell transplant with calcineurin inhibitor and methotrexate. These receptors came from a female patient aged 45-60 years who received an allogeneic stem cell transplant from an unrelated donor, was CMV-positive, and had acute and chronic GVHD. Some T cells may be the graft donor's.

The V call is TRBV29-1, the J call TRBJ1-2; D ambiguous. The CDR3 contains 13 residues. With 3 bases removed from V and 8 bases from J, the gap between germline ends came to 16 bases. Germline CDR1 is SQVTM and CDR2 is ANQGSEA. CDR3 coding DNA: TGCAGCGTTGATCCCGGAGGACTGGGCGGCTACACCTTC. It encodes CSVDPGGLGGYTF.

V gene TRBV2 combines with J gene TRBJ2-7; 8 bases line up with TRBD2. The CDR3 sequence is 15 residues long. The V and J ends lost 6 bases and 2 bases, in that order; junction bases with no gene match: 9. Germline V gene data show CDR1 as SNHLY and CDR2 as FYNNEI. CDR3 sequence: CASRLEREPAYEQYF. CDR3 nucleotides: TGTGCCAGCAGGTTGGAGCGGGAGCCTGCCTACGAGCAGTACTTC.

This clone was seen only once. The chain carries TRBV2 and TRBJ2-2, with 12 positions matching TRBD2. Germline CDR1 and CDR2: SNHLY and FYNNEI. The CDR3 has 16 residues. After removal of 6 bases from V and 1 base from J, the junction contained 3 bases not matched to a gene. Written as DNA, the CDR3 is TGTGCCAGCAGGGGGGGACTAGCGGGGAACACCGGGGAGCTGTTTTTT. Protein sequence: CASRGGLAGNTGELFF.

This chain connects TRBV7-8 to TRBJ2-7, with 7 bases identical to TRBD1. Looked up from germline, CDR1 is SGHVS and CDR2 is FQNEAQ. After removal of 5 bases from V and 5 bases from J, the junction contained 12 bases not matched to a gene. This CDR3 has 15 amino acids. CDR3 sequence: CASSPPRQGSDEQYF. As DNA, the CDR3 is TGTGCCAGCAGCCCTCCGCGACAGGGAAGCGACGAGCAGTACTTC. Based on the CDR3 plus reference TRBV7-8 and TRBJ2-7, the full variable domain is GAGVSQSPRYKVAKRGQDVALRCDPISGHVSLFWYQQALGQGPEFLTYFQNEAQLDKSGLPSDRFFAERPEGSVSTLKIQRTQQEDSAVYLCASSPPRQGSDEQYFGPGTRLTVT.

The chain joins TRBV30 to TRBJ2-7; TRBD1 agrees at 10 bases. Germline CDR1 is GTSNPN and CDR2 is SVGIG (reference sequence). This CDR3 contains 13 residues. After removal of 5 bases from V and 3 bases from J, the junction contained 4 bases not matched to a gene. CDR3 region: CAWRGQGVYEQYF. The CDR3, as DNA: TGTGCCTGGCGTGGACAGGGGGTCTACGAGCAGTACTTC.